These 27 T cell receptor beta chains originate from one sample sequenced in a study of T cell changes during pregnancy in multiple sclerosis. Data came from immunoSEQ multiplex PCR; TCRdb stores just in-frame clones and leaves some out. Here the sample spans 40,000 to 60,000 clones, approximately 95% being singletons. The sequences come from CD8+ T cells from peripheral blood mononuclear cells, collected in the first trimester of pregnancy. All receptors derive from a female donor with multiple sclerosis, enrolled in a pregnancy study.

The CDR3: CASSQILPPRASGTLYEQYF. In DNA, the CDR3 is TGCGCCAGCAGCCAAATCCTTCCCCCTCGGGCTAGCGGAACTCTCTACGAGCAGTACTTC. The chain has TRBV4-1 and TRBJ2-7; TRBD2 matches 7 bases. Germline V CDR1 and CDR2: MGHRA, YSYEKL. This CDR3 has 20 residues. J was trimmed by 3 bases and V by 2 bases; bases with no gene match: 22.

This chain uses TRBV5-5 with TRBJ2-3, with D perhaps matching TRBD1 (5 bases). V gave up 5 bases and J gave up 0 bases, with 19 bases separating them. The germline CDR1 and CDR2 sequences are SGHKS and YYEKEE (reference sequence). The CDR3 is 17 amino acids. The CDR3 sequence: CASRTDLDTASTDTQYF. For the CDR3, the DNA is TGTGCCAGCAGGACGGATTTGGACACGGCTAGCACAGATACGCAGTATTTT.

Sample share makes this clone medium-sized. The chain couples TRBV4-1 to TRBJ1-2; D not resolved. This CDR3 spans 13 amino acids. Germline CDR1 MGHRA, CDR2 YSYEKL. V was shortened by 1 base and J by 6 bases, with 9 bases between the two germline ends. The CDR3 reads CASSQGNGDGYTF. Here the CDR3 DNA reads TGCGCCAGCAGCCAAGGGAACGGGGATGGCTACACCTTC.

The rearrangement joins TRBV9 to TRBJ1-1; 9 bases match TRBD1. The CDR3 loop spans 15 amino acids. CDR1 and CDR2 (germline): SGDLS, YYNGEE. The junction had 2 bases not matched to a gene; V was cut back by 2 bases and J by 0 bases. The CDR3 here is CASSVGTGMNTEAFF. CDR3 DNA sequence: TGTGCCAGCAGCGTTGGGACAGGGATGAACACTGAAGCTTTCTTT.

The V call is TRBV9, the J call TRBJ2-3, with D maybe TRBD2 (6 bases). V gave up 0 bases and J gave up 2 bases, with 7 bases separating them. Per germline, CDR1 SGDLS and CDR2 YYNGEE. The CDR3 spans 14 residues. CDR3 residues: CASSVAGATDTQYF. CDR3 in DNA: TGTGCCAGCAGCGTAGCGGGAGCCACAGATACGCAGTATTTT. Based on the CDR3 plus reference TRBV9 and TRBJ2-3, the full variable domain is DSGVTQTPKHLITATGQRVTLRCSPRSGDLSVYWYQQSLDQGLQFLIQYYNGEERAKGNILERFSAQQFPDLHSELNLSSLELGDSALYFCASSVAGATDTQYFGPGTRLTVL.

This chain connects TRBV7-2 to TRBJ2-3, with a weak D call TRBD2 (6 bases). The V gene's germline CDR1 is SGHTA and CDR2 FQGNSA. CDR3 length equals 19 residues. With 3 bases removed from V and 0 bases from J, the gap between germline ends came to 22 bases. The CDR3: CASSFSAGTFLLSTDTQYF. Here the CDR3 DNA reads TGTGCCAGCAGCTTTTCCGCGGGGACCTTTCTACTGAGCACAGATACGCAGTATTTT.

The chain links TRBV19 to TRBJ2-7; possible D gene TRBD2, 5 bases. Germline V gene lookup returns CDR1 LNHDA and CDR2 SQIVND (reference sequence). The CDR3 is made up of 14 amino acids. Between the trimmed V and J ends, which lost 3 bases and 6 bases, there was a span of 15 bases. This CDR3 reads CASSIKVAGGEQYF. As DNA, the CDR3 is TGTGCCAGTAGTATTAAGGTGGCGGGCGGCGAGCAGTACTTC.

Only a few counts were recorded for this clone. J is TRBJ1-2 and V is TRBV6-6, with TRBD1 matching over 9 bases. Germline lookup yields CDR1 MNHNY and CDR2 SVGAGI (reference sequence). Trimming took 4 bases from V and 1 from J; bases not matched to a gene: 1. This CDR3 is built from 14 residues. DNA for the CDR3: TGTGCCAGCAGTTTGGACAGGGGTAACTATGGCTACACCTTC. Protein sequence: CASSLDRGNYGYTF.

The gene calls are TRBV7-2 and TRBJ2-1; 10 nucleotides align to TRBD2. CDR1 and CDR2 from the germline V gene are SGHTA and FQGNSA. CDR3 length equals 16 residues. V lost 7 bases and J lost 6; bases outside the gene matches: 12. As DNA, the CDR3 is TGTGCCAGCACGCGAGGAAAAACTAGCGGGATCAATGAGCAGTTCTTC. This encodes CASTRGKTSGINEQFF.

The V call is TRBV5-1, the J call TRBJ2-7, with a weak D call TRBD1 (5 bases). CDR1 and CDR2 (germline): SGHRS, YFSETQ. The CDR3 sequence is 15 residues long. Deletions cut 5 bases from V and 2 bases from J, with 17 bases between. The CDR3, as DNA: TGCGCCAGCAGTCAGACAGAAATGAATACCTACGAGCAGTACTTC. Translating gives CASSQTEMNTYEQYF.

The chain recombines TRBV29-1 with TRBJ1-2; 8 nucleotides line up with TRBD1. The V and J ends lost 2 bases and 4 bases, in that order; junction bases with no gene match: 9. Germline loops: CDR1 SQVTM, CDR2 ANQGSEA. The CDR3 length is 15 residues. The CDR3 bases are TGCAGCGTTGAAAGTGAAGAGGGACAGGCCTATGGCTACACCTTC. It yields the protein CSVESEEGQAYGYTF.

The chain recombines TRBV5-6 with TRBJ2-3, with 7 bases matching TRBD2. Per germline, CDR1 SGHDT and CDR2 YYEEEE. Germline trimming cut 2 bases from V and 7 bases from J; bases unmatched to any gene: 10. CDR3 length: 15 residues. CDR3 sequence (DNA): TGTGCCAGCAGCTTTCGTCTAGCGGACGATTATACGCAGTATTTT. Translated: CASSFRLADDYTQYF.

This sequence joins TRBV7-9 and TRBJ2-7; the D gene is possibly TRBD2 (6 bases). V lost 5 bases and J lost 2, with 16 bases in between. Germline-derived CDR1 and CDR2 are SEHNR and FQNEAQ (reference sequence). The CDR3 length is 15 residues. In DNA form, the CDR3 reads TGTGCCAGCAGCGCAAGACTAGATTGGGCCTACGAGCAGTACTTC. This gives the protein CASSARLDWAYEQYF.

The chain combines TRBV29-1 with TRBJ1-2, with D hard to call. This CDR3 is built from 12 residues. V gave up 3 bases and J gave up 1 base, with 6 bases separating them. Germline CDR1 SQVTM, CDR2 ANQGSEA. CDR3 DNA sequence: TGCAGCGTTGAGGAGGGTAACTATGGCTACACCTTC. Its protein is CSVEEGNYGYTF.

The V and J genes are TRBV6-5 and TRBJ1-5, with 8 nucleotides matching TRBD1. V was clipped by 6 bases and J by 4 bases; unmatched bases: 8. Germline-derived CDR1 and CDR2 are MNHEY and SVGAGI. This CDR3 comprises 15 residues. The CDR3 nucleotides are TGTGCCAGCAGAGAGACAGGGGATCGGAATCAGCCCCAGCATTTT. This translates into CASRETGDRNQPQHF.

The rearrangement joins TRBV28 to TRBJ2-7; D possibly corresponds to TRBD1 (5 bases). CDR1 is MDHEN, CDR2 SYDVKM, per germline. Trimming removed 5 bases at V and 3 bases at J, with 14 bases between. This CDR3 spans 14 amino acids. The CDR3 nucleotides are TGTGCCAGCAGTCTCAGGGATTTTCGCTACGAGCAGTACTTC. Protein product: CASSLRDFRYEQYF.

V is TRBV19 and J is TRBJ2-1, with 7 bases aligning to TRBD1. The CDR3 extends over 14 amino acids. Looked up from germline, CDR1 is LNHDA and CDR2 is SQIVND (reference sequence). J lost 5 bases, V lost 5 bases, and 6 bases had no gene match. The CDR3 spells CASSERGLDNEQFF. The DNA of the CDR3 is TGTGCCAGTAGTGAGAGGGGGCTCGACAATGAGCAGTTCTTC. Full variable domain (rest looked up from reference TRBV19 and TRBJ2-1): DGGITQSPKYLFRKEGQNVTLSCEQNLNHDAMYWYRQDPGQGLRLIYYSQIVNDFQKGDIAEGYSVSREKKESFPLTVTSAQKNPTAFYLCASSERGLDNEQFFGPGTRLTVL.

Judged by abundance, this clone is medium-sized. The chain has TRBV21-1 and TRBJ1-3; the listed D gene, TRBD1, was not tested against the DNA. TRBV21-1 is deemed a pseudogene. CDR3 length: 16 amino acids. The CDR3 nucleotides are TGTGCCAGCTCTCCTGCAACCAGGGGCGGCGGAACCACCATATATTTT. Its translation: CASSPATRGGGTTIYF.

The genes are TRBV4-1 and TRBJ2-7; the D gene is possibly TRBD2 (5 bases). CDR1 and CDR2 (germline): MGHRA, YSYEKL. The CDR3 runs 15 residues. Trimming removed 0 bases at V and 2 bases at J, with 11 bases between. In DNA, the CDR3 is TGCGCCAGCAGCCAAGATCGGGAAATTCCCTACGAGCAGTACTTC. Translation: CASSQDREIPYEQYF.

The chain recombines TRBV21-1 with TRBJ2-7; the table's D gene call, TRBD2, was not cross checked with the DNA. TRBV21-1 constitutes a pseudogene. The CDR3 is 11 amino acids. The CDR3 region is CASSKGGEQYF. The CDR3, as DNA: TGTGCCAGCAGCAAGGGGGGCGAGCAGTACTTC.

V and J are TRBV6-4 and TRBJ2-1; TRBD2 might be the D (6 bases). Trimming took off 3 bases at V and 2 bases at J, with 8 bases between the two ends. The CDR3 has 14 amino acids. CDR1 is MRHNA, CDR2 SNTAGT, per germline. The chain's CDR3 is CASSDSGAYNEQFF. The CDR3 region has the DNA TGTGCCAGCAGTGATAGCGGAGCCTACAATGAGCAGTTCTTC.

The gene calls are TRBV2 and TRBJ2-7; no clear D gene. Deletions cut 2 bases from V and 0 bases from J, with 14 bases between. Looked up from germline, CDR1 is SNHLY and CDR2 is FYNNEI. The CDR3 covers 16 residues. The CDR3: CASSESQAYSSYEQYF. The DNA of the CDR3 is TGTGCCAGCAGTGAATCTCAAGCGTATAGCTCCTACGAGCAGTACTTC.

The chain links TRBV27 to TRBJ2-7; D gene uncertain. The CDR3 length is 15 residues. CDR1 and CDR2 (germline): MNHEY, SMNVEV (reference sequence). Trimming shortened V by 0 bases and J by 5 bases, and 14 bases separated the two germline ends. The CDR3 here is CASSLSWHRVNEQYF. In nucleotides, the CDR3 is TGTGCCAGCAGTTTATCCTGGCACCGGGTCAACGAGCAGTACTTC.

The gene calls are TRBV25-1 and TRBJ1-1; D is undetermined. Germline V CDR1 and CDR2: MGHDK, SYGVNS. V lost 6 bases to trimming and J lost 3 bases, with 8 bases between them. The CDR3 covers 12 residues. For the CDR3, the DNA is TGTGCCAGCAGCTTCAGTCACACTGAAGCTTTCTTT. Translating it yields CASSFSHTEAFF. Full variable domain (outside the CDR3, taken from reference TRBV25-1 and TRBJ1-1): EADIYQTPRYLVIGTGKKITLECSQTMGHDKMYWYQQDPGMELHLIHYSYGVNSTEKGDLSSESTVSRIRTEHFPLTLESARPSHTSQYLCASSFSHTEAFFGQGTRLTVV.

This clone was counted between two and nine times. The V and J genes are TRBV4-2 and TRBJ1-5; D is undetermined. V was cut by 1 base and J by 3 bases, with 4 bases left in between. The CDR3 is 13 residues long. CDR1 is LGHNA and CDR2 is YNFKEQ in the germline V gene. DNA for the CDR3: TGTGCCAGCAGCCAAGGTCTCAATCAGCCCCAGCATTTT. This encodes CASSQGLNQPQHF.

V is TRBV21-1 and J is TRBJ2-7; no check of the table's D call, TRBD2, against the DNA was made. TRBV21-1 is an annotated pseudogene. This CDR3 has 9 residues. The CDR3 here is CARGGEQYF. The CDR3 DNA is TGTGCCAGGGGGGGGGAGCAGTACTTC.

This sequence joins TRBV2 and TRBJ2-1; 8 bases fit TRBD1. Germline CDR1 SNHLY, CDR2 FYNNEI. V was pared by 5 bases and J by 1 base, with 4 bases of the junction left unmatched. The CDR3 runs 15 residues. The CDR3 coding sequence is TGTGCCAGCAGTCGCACAGGGGGTTCCTACAATGAGCAGTTCTTC. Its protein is CASSRTGGSYNEQFF.